This T cell receptor beta chain was found in a study of CD8 T cells in Susac syndrome. This clonotype was observed a few times. One end of the junction does not line up with germline, which may come from a read error. Random hexamers were used to reverse transcribe 0.5 to 1 ug of RNA. Amplification of TCR beta CDR3 spanned 54 Vbeta and 13 Jbeta via immunoSEQ multiplex PCR. In TCRdb, the immunoSEQ multiplex PCR reads were re-called with MiXCR into one record per CDR3 protein. This table holds a few hundred thousand distinct CDR3 sequences, approximately 84% found once. The V gene's germline CDR1 is SGDLS and CDR2 YYNGEE. This CDR3 has 13 amino acids.

The chain joins TRBV9 to TRBJ2-5, with a possible D match to TRBD2 (5 bases). The sample consisted of CD8+ T cells from PBMCs. The TCR sequence derives from a human donor with multiple sclerosis. CDR3 DNA sequence: TGTGCCAGTAGCGCCCTTCCACAAGAGACCCAGTACTTC. It codes for CASSALPQETQYF.